One T cell receptor beta chain is described in this entry. One junction end does not reproduce the germline sequence, and a read error may be involved. DNA and RNA were both co-extracted from approximately 22-30 mg of bulk tissue that had not been sorted. This specimen belongs to a study of tumor-infiltrating lymphocytes in primary liver carcinoma. The researchers produced TCR beta cDNA from 450 to 600 ng total RNA with a constant-region primer. Each TCR beta library was derived from three nested multiplex PCR rounds that employed slightly modified ARM-PCR. The opening two PCR rounds, around 9 cycles each, paired TRBV1-TRBV30 forward primers with a C-beta reverse primer. TCRdb reanalysed the multiplex PCR reads using MiXCR and keeps one entry per CDR3 protein. This sample has approximately 46,000 distinct CDR3 sequences, with roughly 73% found just once. CDR3 length: 13 residues. Germline assignment: CDR1 SGHAT and CDR2 FQNNGV.

The receptor comes from a woman in her twenties or thirties with primary liver carcinoma and hepatitis B virus infection. V usage is TRBV11-2 and J usage is TRBJ1-2, with D perhaps TRBD1 (5 bases). Sequencing used tumor-adjacent normal liver tissue. The CDR3 bases are TGCGCCAGCACTCAGGGTGGGGCTGGAGGCTACACTTTC. Its protein is CASTQGGAGGYTF.